A single sample gave rise to the 8 T cell receptor beta chains below, sequenced in a study of cytomegalovirus exposure and HLA in healthy donors. PCR amplification relied on 60 Vbeta primers (plus 13 Jbeta primers). Using immunoSEQ multiplex PCR, the repertoire was profiled, and TCRdb retains in-frame clones only, with some absent. The sample holds more than 150,000 clones; around 85% are singletons and the top ten take 1.3%. Input material: PBMCs. These receptors originate from a man in his fifties in good health and CMV-seropositive.

For the CDR3, the DNA is TGCAGCGTTGAGTCCGGGGGGGACATTCAGTACTTC. It codes for CSVESGGDIQYF. This chain connects TRBV29-1 to TRBJ2-4; 8 nucleotides agree with TRBD2. The CDR3 is 12 amino acids. V lost 3 bases to trimming and J lost 8 bases; unmatched junction nucleotides: 3. Looked up from germline, CDR1 is SQVTM and CDR2 is ANQGSEA.

The chain links TRBV18 to TRBJ2-5, with 7 bases identical to TRBD1. TRBJ2-7 explains the end of the DNA better; the J call may be wrong. This CDR3 has 12 residues. Germline V lookup: CDR1 KGHSH, CDR2 LQKENI. The CDR3: CASSRDRDEQYF. The CDR3 region has the DNA TGTGCCAGCTCACGGGACAGAGACGAGCAGTACTTC.

This chain connects TRBV6-4 to TRBJ2-1, with 12 bases fitting TRBD2. V was pared by 4 bases and J by 4 bases, with 5 bases of the junction left unmatched. Per the germline V gene, CDR1 is MRHNA and CDR2 is SNTAGT. The CDR3 contains 16 residues. As DNA, the CDR3 is TGTGCCAGCAGTGGACTAGCGGGGGAGACGTACAATGAGCAGTTCTTC. Its protein product is CASSGLAGETYNEQFF.

The chain has TRBV9 and TRBJ1-1; D perhaps matches TRBD1 (6 bases). The CDR3 has 14 amino acids. V lost 0 bases and J lost 4, with 10 bases in between. Germline V CDR1 and CDR2: SGDLS, YYNGEE. The CDR3 protein is CASSVGGGVTEAFF. CDR3 bases: TGTGCCAGCAGCGTAGGAGGGGGAGTCACTGAAGCTTTCTTT.

The CDR3, as DNA: TGTGCCAGCAGGCCGGGGACAGGGAGGGACACCGGGGAGCTGTTTTTT. It yields the protein CASRPGTGRDTGELFF. The chain employs TRBV28 and TRBJ2-2, with TRBD1 matching over 9 bases. Per the germline V gene, CDR1 is MDHEN and CDR2 is SYDVKM. The CDR3 length is 16 residues. With 6 bases clipped from V and 3 bases from J, the junction kept 8 bases outside the gene matches.

The rearrangement links TRBV5-1 to TRBJ1-2, with TRBD1 as a possible D gene (6 bases). Germline V gene lookup returns CDR1 SGHRS and CDR2 YFSETQ. The V end lost 2 bases, the J end lost 8 bases, and 10 bases lay between the germline ends. This CDR3 has 12 residues. The CDR3 loop is CASSFGGQGYTF. In DNA form, the CDR3 reads TGCGCCAGCAGCTTTGGGGGACAAGGCTACACCTTC.

The V and J genes are TRBV9 and TRBJ2-6; D might be TRBD1 (5 bases). This CDR3 contains 16 residues. V was pared by 6 bases and J by 0 bases, with 13 bases between. Germline V gene data show CDR1 as SGDLS and CDR2 as YYNGEE. CDR3 sequence (DNA): TGTGCCAGCAAGCAGGGTCCCCCCTCTGGGGCCAACGTCCTGACTTTC. It codes for CASKQGPPSGANVLTF. The full variable domain, its missing parts supplied by reference TRBV9 and TRBJ2-6, is DSGVTQTPKHLITATGQRVTLRCSPRSGDLSVYWYQQSLDQGLQFLIQYYNGEERAKGNILERFSAQQFPDLHSELNLSSLELGDSALYFCASKQGPPSGANVLTFGAGSRLTVL.

The chain uses TRBV6-5 and TRBJ2-7; the D gene is possibly TRBD2 (6 bases). CDR3 length: 14 amino acids. V lost 7 bases and J lost 2, with 15 bases in between. CDR1 and CDR2 from the germline V gene are MNHEY and SVGAGI. The CDR3 reads CASTGSGATYEQYF. The CDR3 region has the DNA TGTGCCAGCACGGGTAGCGGAGCAACCTACGAGCAGTACTTC.